This entry concerns a single T cell receptor (beta chain). As yet, its antigen is unknown. The sample has other DNA sequences that encode this CDR3 too. This sample stems from a study of shared clonotypes between healthy human individuals. General study results and limits: When naive CD4 clonotypes were compared across several donors, around 5% were shared.

Under the authors' procedure: ImmunoSEQ gave junction-only sequences without quality scores, so filtering differed. TCRdb's copy holds only in-frame clones and misses some; the assay was immunoSEQ multiplex PCR. That table gives V, J and clone size, and the DNA gave D and trimming. The table has some 1,100,000 clones, approximately 80% seen once. From germline, CDR1 is LNHDA and CDR2 SQIVND (reference sequence). Trimming took off 3 bases at V and 5 bases at J, with 8 bases between the two ends. The CDR3 is 13 residues long. Memory CD4+ cells were the fraction left after CD45RA+ naive selection. The receptor was isolated from a young man in good health. Some clones in this sample may be carry-over from other donors' samples. Sequencing input: memory CD4+ T cells from PBMCs. As to subset: CD45RA-negative fraction. The chain links TRBV19 to TRBJ1-5; D not resolved. CDR3 nucleotides: TGTGCCAGTAGTATCCTTGGGGATCAGCCCCAGCATTTT. Protein: CASSILGDQPQHF.